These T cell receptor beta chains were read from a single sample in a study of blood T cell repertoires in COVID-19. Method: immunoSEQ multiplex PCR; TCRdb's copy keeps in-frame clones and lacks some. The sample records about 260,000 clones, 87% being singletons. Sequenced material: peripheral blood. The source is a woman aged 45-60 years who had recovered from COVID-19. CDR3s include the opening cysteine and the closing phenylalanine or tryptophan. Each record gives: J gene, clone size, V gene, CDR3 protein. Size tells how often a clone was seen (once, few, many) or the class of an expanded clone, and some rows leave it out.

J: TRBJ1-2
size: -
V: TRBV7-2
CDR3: CASSFEGFYGYTF

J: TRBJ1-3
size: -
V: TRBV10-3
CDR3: CAISATGGGNTIYF

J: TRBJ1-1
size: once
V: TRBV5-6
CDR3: CASSWPGPGLSTEAFF

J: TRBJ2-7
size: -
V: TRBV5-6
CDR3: CASSLAGTAAYEQYF

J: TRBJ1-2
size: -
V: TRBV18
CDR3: CASSLQGGYGYTF

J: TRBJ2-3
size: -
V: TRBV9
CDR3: CASGGSPSTDTQYF

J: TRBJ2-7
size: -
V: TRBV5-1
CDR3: CASSFRGLAGEGDYEQYF

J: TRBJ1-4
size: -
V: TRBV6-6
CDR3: CASRLREEKLFF

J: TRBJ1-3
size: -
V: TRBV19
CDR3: CASKNGPRAGNTIYF

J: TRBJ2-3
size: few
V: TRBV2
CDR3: CASSVAGGRTDTQYF

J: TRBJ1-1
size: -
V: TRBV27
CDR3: CASKGRGGNTEAFF

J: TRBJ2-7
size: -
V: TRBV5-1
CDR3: CASSSRGSYEQYF

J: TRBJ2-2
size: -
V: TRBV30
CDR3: CACPPRDRNTGELFF

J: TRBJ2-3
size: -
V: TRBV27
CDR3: CASSLRTGSTDTQYF

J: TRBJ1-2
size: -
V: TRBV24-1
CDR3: CATSDLPGTGGDYTF

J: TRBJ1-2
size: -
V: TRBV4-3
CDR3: CASSQDGELYGYTF

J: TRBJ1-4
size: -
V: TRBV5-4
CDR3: CASSLRLTGPPFNEKLFF

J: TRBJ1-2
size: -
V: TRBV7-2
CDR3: CASSLRGRPYGYTF

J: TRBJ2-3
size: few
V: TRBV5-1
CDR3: CASSAGTSADTQYF

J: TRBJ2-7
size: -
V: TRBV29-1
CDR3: CSVEALRTGVTYEQYF

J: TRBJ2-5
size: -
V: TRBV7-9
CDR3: CASSGEGQGSWTQYF

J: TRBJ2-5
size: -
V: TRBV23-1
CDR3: CASPRVAGRSQYF

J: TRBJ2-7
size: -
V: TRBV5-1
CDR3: CASSLAPGQGRDEQYF

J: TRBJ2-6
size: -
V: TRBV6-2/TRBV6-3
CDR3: CASSFGQGRSSGANVLTF

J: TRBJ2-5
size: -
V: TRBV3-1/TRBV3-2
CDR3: CASSRQQETQYF

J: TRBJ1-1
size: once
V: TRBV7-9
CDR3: CASSLKGAPGAFF

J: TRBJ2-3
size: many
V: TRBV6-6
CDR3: CASSYQDRVLSDTQYF

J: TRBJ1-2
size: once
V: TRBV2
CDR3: CASSEGTGGYGYTF

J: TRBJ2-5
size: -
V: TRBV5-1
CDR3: CASSVQGIGQETQYF

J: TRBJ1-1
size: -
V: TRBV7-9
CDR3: CASSPRNTEAFF

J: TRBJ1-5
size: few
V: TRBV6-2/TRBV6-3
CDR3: CASSLAGGNQPQHF

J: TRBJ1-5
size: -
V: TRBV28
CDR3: CASSLRQGLQPQHF

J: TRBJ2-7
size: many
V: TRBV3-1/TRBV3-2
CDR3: CASSQDRHGYEQYF

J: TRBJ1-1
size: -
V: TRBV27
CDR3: CASSSSQGITEAFF

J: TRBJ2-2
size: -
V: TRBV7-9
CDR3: CASSPWTGVTTGELFF

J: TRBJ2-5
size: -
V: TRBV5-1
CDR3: CASSFRTGEETQYF

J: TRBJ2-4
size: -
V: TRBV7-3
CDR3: CASSLGAGYIQYF

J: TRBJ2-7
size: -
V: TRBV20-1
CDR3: CSASPLAGAREQYF

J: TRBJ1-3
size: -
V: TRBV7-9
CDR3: CASSLRTGHGNTIYF

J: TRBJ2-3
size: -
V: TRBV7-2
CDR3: CASSLVVPRGDTQYF

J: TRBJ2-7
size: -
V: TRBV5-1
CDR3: CASTDRGRGVVEQYF

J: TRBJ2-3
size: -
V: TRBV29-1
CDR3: CSADSGASTDTQYF

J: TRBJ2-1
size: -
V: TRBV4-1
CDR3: CASSKGGQGIKEQFF

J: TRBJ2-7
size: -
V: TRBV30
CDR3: CAWSVRRQISSYEQYF

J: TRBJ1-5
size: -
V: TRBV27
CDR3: CASSFRGSNQPQHF

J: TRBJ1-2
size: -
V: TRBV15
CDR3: CATSRDGRTGGLLHGYTF

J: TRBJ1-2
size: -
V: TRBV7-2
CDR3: CASSSKPRSVPYGYTF

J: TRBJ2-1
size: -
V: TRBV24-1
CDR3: CATSEGSGTGFYNEQFF

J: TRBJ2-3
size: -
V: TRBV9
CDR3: CASSPRDFAGDTQYF

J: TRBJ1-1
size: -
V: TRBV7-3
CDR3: CASSLTRASMNTEAFF

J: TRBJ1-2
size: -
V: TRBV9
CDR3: CASSVGGAFSGYGYTF

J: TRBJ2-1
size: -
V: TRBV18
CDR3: CASSLFGTGGLYNEQFF

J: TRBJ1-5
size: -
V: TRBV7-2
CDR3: CASSLVDSDVPQHF

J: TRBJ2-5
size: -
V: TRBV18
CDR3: CASSFYRAETQYF

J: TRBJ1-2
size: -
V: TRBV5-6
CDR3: CASSLFFQGGACTF

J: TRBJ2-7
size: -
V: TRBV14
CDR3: CASSQHRGQYF

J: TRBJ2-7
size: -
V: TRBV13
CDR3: CASSLEGGSYEQYF

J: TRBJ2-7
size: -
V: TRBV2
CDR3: CAGSGLADYEQYF